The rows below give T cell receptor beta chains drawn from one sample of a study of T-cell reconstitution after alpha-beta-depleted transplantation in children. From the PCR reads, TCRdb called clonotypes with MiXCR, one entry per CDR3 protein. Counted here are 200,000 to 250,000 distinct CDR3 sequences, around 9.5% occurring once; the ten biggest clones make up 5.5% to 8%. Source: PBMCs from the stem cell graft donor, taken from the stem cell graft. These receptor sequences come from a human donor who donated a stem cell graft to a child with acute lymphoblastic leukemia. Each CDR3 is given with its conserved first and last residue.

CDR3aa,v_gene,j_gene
CSARVVLEQYF,TRBV20-1,TRBJ2-7
CASSPGQSWVDEQFF,TRBV5-1,TRBJ2-1
CATSDQSSQAFF,TRBV24-1,TRBJ1-1
CASSEWGDNEQFF,TRBV25-1,TRBJ2-1
CASSPSHINTGELFF,TRBV4-3,TRBJ2-2
CASSERQPQHF,TRBV2,TRBJ1-5
CASSLGQGAINEQFF,TRBV3-1,TRBJ2-1
CASSRMTGSQETQYF,TRBV7-9,TRBJ2-5
CASSDGGGAGNEQFF,TRBV6-4,TRBJ2-1
CASSLGQRNQPQHF,TRBV7-2,TRBJ1-5
CASSLTGRDYEQYF,TRBV6-1,TRBJ2-7
CASRTGGYRAYEQYF,TRBV27,TRBJ2-7
CASSFYGPSTDTQYF,TRBV5-1,TRBJ2-3
CASSSAGEGETQYF,TRBV6-5,TRBJ2-5
CASSLTTTGNTIYF,TRBV4-3,TRBJ1-3
CASSFGDRESGELFF,TRBV12-3/TRBV12-4,TRBJ2-2
CASSEATRTDTQYF,TRBV2,TRBJ2-3
CASSFGQGSTEAFF,TRBV5-1,TRBJ1-1
CASSLVFGTGGFASGELFF,TRBV7-6,TRBJ2-2
CASSFTPAQGAKQYF,TRBV7-9,TRBJ2-7
CASRWGNTEAFF,TRBV5-6,TRBJ1-1
CASSQEWGIYEQYF,TRBV4-3,TRBJ2-7
CASSANTQYF,TRBV2,TRBJ2-3
CASSSVYRGLNTEAFF,TRBV5-1,TRBJ1-1
CASSQERRGSTDTQYF,TRBV4-3,TRBJ2-3
CASSFKVLDNEQFF,TRBV7-9,TRBJ2-1
CASSADPLGELFF,TRBV5-1,TRBJ2-2
CASSLPGFPGANVLTF,TRBV5-5,TRBJ2-6
CATSAADTGELFF,TRBV24-1,TRBJ2-2
CAISDGGLLYGYTF,TRBV10-3,TRBJ1-2
CASSYQGRGLYGYTF,TRBV6-5,TRBJ1-2
CASTGQGVETQYF,TRBV13,TRBJ2-5
CASTPGTQEDAFF,TRBV6-5,TRBJ1-1
CASSTTGGLLTGELFF,TRBV13,TRBJ2-2
CASSLAFGRDNEQFF,TRBV7-9,TRBJ2-1
CASSLEKPLQGSSYNSPLHF,TRBV11-2,TRBJ1-6
CASSPRTVFSPQHF,TRBV7-2,TRBJ1-5